The clone carrying this T cell receptor (beta chain) was seen repeatedly, ten times or more. Enrolled ophthalmopathy patients presented with a Clinical Activity Score of at least 3, a NOSPECS grade of at least 4, and disease duration under 3 months. Exclusion criteria comprised uncontrolled infection, other autoimmune disease, pregnancy or lactation. These data originate in a study of T cells in Graves' hyperthyroidism and ophthalmopathy. About the study: Prior to any treatment, at the point of initial diagnosis, peripheral blood was collected.

Authors of the study amplified TCR beta CDR3 regions from RNA transcripts. In the first-round RT-PCR of the TCR CDR3, the HTBI primer set was used. MiXCR was run by TCRdb on the multiplex PCR reads, yielding one entry per CDR3 protein. The table has about 500,000 distinct CDR3 sequences, 15% to 20% seen once. The length of the CDR3 is 15 residues. CDR1 and CDR2 (germline): DFQATT, SNEGSKA (reference sequence). V was cut by 0 bases and J by 4 bases, with 15 bases left in between. Material: blood. J is TRBJ1-2 and V is TRBV20-1; D unresolved. The source of this sequence is a woman in her 30s with Graves' ophthalmopathy. The CDR3 loop reads CSARESPGPAYGYTF. The CDR3 DNA is TGCAGTGCTAGAGAGTCCCCGGGTCCTGCCTATGGCTACACCTTC.